This T cell receptor (beta chain) was observed in a study of monozygotic twins with inflammatory bowel disease. Study conclusions and caveats: IBD patients share fewer clonotypes with other people than healthy twins do, especially with disease activity. Varying immunosuppressive regimens may have increased patient repertoire variability.

This CDR3 contains 15 residues. Germline CDR1 and CDR2: SGHTA and FQGTGA. UMIs bearing a 6-nucleotide sample barcode were added through template switching. One entry per CDR3 protein, without DNA, is what TCRdb gives after re-calling the 5' RACE reads. Its table lists about 160,000 distinct CDR3 sequences. Researchers collected more than 2 ml of blood per donor. Regarding this clonotype: Its antigen is unknown.

The sequence was obtained from a human donor with ulcerative colitis or Crohn's disease, or a healthy co-twin of an affected twin (not recorded which). The V and J genes are TRBV7-3 and TRBJ2-1; TCRdb names TRBD2, which stays unverified in the absence of DNA. Input material: blood. The CDR3 reads CASSFRLAGGNEQFF.